The rows below give T cell receptor beta chains drawn from one sample of a study of cytomegalovirus exposure and HLA in healthy donors. Sequencing was performed with immunoSEQ multiplex PCR; in TCRdb, only in-frame clones are kept and a portion is missing. The sample includes more than 90,000 clones, around four fifths of them seen just once. Source material: PBMCs. These receptors were taken from a woman between 55 and 75 years old in good health and CMV-seronegative. The CDR3 runs from the conserved cysteine through the conserved F or W. D genes are given only for firm matches. The listing skips clone size in some rows; elsewhere it reads once, few, many or a size class.

j_gene: TRBJ1-2
len: 14
v_gene: TRBV5-8
abundance: few
d_gene: TRBD1
CDR3aa: CASSSRTGNYGYTF
CDR3nt: TGTGCCAGCAGCTCAAGGACAGGGAACTATGGCTACACCTTC

j_gene: TRBJ1-1
len: 13
v_gene: TRBV5-1
abundance: -
d_gene: TRBD1
CDR3aa: CASSTQGVAEAFF
CDR3nt: TGCGCCAGCAGCACACAGGGGGTCGCTGAAGCTTTCTTT

j_gene: TRBJ1-1
len: 14
v_gene: TRBV25-1
abundance: -
d_gene: -
CDR3aa: CASSRRGLNTEAFF
CDR3nt: TGTGCCAGCAGTCGCAGAGGTCTGAACACTGAAGCTTTCTTT

j_gene: TRBJ1-6
len: 16
v_gene: TRBV4-3
abundance: -
d_gene: TRBD1
CDR3aa: CASSQDRQGHNSPLHF
CDR3nt: TGCGCCAGCAGCCAAGATAGACAGGGGCATAATTCACCCCTCCACTTT

j_gene: TRBJ1-1
len: 14
v_gene: TRBV6-5
abundance: -
d_gene: -
CDR3aa: CASSSPGRYTEAFF
CDR3nt: TGTGCCAGCAGTTCACCAGGGAGGTACACTGAAGCTTTCTTT

j_gene: TRBJ1-2
len: 17
v_gene: TRBV2
abundance: -
d_gene: TRBD1
CDR3aa: CASSLAPLGTDVYGYTF
CDR3nt: TGTGCCAGCAGCCTGGCCCCACTCGGGACAGACGTATATGGCTACACCTTC

j_gene: TRBJ2-5
len: 17
v_gene: TRBV7-2
abundance: few
d_gene: -
CDR3aa: CASSYGEGQGWQETQYF
CDR3nt: TGTGCCAGCAGCTATGGGGAGGGCCAGGGGTGGCAGGAGACCCAGTACTTC

j_gene: TRBJ1-6
len: 18
v_gene: TRBV10-2
abundance: -
d_gene: -
CDR3aa: CASIDPHTDGQGRWSLHF
CDR3nt: TGCGCCAGCATAGACCCCCATACGGATGGGCAGGGGCGTTGGTCCCTCCACTTT

j_gene: TRBJ2-7
len: 13
v_gene: TRBV5-1
abundance: -
d_gene: -
CDR3aa: CASSFTAAYEQYF
CDR3nt: TGCGCCAGCAGCTTCACTGCGGCCTACGAGCAGTACTTC

j_gene: TRBJ1-2
len: 13
v_gene: TRBV2
abundance: -
d_gene: -
CDR3aa: CASSERLTYGYTF
CDR3nt: TGTGCCAGCAGTGAGCGGCTGACCTATGGCTACACCTTC

j_gene: TRBJ1-5
len: 14
v_gene: TRBV6-6
abundance: -
d_gene: -
CDR3aa: CASSVAASGLAQHF
CDR3nt: TGTGCCAGCAGTGTGGCAGCGTCGGGGTTGGCCCAGCATTTT

j_gene: TRBJ1-4
len: 13
v_gene: TRBV25-1
abundance: -
d_gene: -
CDR3aa: CASSFSLSEKLFF
CDR3nt: TGTGCCAGCAGTTTCTCTCTGAGCGAAAAACTGTTTTTT

j_gene: TRBJ1-1
len: 15
v_gene: TRBV10-1
abundance: -
d_gene: TRBD1
CDR3aa: CASSGETGKETEAFF
CDR3nt: TGCGCCAGCAGTGGGGAGACAGGGAAGGAAACTGAAGCTTTCTTT

j_gene: TRBJ2-5
len: 15
v_gene: TRBV10-3
abundance: -
d_gene: -
CDR3aa: CAISDPWGLSKTQYF
CDR3nt: TGTGCCATCAGTGATCCCTGGGGCCTGTCGAAGACCCAGTACTTC

j_gene: TRBJ2-3
len: 12
v_gene: TRBV4-1
abundance: -
d_gene: TRBD2
CDR3aa: CASSRTSDVRYF
CDR3nt: TGCGCCAGCAGCCGAACTAGCGATGTAAGATATTTT

j_gene: TRBJ2-2
len: 14
v_gene: TRBV29-1
abundance: -
d_gene: -
CDR3aa: CSVDVQGIAGELFF
CDR3nt: TGCAGCGTTGATGTCCAGGGGATCGCCGGGGAGCTGTTTTTT

j_gene: TRBJ2-1
len: 15
v_gene: TRBV2
abundance: -
d_gene: TRBD1
CDR3aa: CASSEGQGYYNEQFF
CDR3nt: TGTGCCAGCAGTGAGGGACAGGGGTACTACAATGAGCAGTTCTTC

j_gene: TRBJ1-2
len: 14
v_gene: TRBV7-9
abundance: -
d_gene: TRBD1
CDR3aa: CASSGTGENYGYTF
CDR3nt: TGTGCCAGCAGCGGGACAGGGGAAAACTATGGCTACACCTTC

j_gene: TRBJ2-7
len: 14
v_gene: TRBV19
abundance: -
d_gene: TRBD1
CDR3aa: CASSTRDRVSEQYF
CDR3nt: TGTGCCAGTAGTACCCGGGACAGGGTATCCGAGCAGTACTTC

j_gene: TRBJ2-7
len: 16
v_gene: TRBV30
abundance: -
d_gene: -
CDR3aa: CAWGYEGGYRNFEQYF
CDR3nt: TGTGCCTGGGGGTACGAGGGAGGATATAGGAACTTCGAGCAGTACTTC

j_gene: TRBJ1-1
len: 13
v_gene: TRBV18
abundance: -
d_gene: -
CDR3aa: CASSPAGRAEAFF
CDR3nt: TGTGCCAGCTCACCGGCGGGGCGTGCTGAAGCTTTCTTT

j_gene: TRBJ1-2
len: 16
v_gene: TRBV4-3
abundance: -
d_gene: TRBD1
CDR3aa: CASSQDVGDRGDGYTF
CDR3nt: TGCGCCAGCAGCCAAGATGTAGGGGACAGGGGCGATGGCTACACCTTC

j_gene: TRBJ2-1
len: 15
v_gene: TRBV5-8
abundance: -
d_gene: TRBD1
CDR3aa: CASSGTVGPGNEQFF
CDR3nt: TGTGCCAGCAGCGGGACAGTGGGCCCCGGCAATGAGCAGTTCTTC

j_gene: TRBJ1-5
len: 17
v_gene: TRBV5-6
abundance: few
d_gene: -
CDR3aa: CASSKGLGARSNQPQHF
CDR3nt: TGTGCCAGCAGCAAAGGGCTTGGGGCTAGGAGCAATCAGCCCCAGCATTTT

j_gene: TRBJ2-7
len: 16
v_gene: TRBV7-2
abundance: -
d_gene: TRBD2
CDR3aa: CASSPGLANTYYEQYF
CDR3nt: TGTGCCAGCAGCCCCGGACTAGCGAATACGTACTACGAGCAGTACTTC

j_gene: TRBJ2-5
len: 18
v_gene: TRBV13
abundance: -
d_gene: -
CDR3aa: CASSLDAWRLNGQETQYF
CDR3nt: TGTGCCAGCAGCTTAGACGCGTGGCGCCTAAACGGGCAAGAGACCCAGTACTTC